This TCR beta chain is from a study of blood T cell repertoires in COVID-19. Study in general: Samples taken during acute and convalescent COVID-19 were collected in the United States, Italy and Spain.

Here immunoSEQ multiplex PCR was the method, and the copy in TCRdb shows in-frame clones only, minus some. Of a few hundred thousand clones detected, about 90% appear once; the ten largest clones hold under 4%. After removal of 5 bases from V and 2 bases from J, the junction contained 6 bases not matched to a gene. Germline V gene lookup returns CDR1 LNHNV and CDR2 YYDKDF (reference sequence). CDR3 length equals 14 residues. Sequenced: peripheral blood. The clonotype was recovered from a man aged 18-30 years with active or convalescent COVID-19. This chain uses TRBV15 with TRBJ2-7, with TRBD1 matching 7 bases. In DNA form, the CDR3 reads TGTGCCACCAGCCCCGGGACAGCCCCCTACGAGCAGTACTTC. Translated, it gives CATSPGTAPYEQYF. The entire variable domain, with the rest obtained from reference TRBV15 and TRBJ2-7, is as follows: DAMVIQNPRYQVTQFGKPVTLSCSQTLNHNVMYWYQQKSSQAPKLLFHYYDKDFNNEADTPDNFQSRRPNTSFCFLDIRSPGLGDTAMYLCATSPGTAPYEQYFGPGTRLTVT.